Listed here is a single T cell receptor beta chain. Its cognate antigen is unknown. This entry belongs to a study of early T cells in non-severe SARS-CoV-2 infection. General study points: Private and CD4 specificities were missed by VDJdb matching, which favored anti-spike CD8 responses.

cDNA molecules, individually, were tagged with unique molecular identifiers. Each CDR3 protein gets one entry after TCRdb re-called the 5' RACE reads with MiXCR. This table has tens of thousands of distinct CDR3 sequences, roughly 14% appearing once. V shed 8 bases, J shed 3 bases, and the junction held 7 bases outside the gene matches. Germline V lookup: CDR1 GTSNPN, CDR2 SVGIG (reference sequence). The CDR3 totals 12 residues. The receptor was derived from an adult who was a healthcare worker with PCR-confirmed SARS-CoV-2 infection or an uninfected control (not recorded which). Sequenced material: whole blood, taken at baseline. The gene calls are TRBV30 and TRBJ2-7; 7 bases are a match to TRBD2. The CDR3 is CAGVGGVYEQYF. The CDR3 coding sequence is TGTGCCGGCGTGGGAGGGGTCTACGAGCAGTACTTC.